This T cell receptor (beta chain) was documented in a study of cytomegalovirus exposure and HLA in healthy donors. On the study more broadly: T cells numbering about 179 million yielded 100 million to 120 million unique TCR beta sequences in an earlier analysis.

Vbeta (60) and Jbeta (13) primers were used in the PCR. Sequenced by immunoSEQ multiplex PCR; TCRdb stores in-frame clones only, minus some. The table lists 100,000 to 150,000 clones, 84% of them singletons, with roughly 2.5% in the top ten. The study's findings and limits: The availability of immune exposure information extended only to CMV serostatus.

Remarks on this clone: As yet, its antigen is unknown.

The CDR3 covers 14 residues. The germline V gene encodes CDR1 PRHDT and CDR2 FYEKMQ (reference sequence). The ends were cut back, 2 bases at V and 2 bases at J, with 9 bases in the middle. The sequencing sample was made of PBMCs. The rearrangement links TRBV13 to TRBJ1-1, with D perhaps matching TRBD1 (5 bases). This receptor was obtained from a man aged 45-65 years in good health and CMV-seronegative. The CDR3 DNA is TGTGCCAGCAGCTTAAGACAGTTCAACACTGAAGCTTTCTTT. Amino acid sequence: CASSLRQFNTEAFF.